This T cell receptor beta chain came from a study of T cell repertoires in cytomegalovirus infection. Overall study: A matching HLA type, together with CMV infection, was signaled by public TCR beta signatures. Whole-study findings and limits: The ex vivo response was dominated by HLA-C-restricted CMV-specific TCR beta clonotypes. CMV carriers with the relevant HLA were identified by cumulative public TCR beta family frequency.

Trimming pared 1 base from V and 3 bases from J, leaving 10 bases between. CDR1 is SNHLY, CDR2 FYNNEI, per germline. This CDR3 is built from 14 residues. The table lists this clonotype with a few counts. Its antigen is currently unknown. TCRdb re-called the reads with MiXCR, one entry per CDR3 protein. This sample has about 130,000 distinct CDR3 sequences; about 24% occur once, and the top ten carry about 37%. The V and J genes are TRBV2 and TRBJ2-7; D may correspond to TRBD1 or TRBD2 (5 bases each). The sample consisted of PBMCs, sequenced either directly or after in vitro stimulation (not recorded which). The receptor comes from a human donor in good health (CMV status not recorded). Some clones in this sample may be carry-over from other donors' samples. Here the CDR3 DNA reads TGTGCCAGCAGTGAAGGGGGCGGAGGCTACGAGCAGTACGTC. As protein: CASSEGGGGYEQYV.